This TCR beta chain was sequenced in a study of blood T cells in healthy people across ages (dated by TCRdb to about 2015). In terms of the full investigation: In model experiments, roughly one uniquely barcoded TCR beta cDNA molecule per two T cells was captured by template switching. Age-related changes in TCR beta repertoire diversity were measured in the study by deep sequencing normalized with unique cDNA molecular identifiers. The donors were divided into four age groups: young (average around 15 years), middle-aged (over 35), aged (about 62) and long-lived (roughly 86). To avoid experimental bias, donors of different ages were spread randomly across the sequencing lanes. Two additional independent replicas of 1 million unique cDNA reads from the same blood draw were analyzed for two donors (one aged 18 to 30 and one aged 80 or older).

Library construction relied on 5' RACE. These reads were obtained on an Illumina HiSeq 2500. A second PCR of roughly 6 to 11 cycles was run with a J-beta primer mix and a sample-barcoded 5' primer. Each TCR beta cDNA molecule received a unique molecular identifier from a template-switch 5' adaptor carrying 12 random nucleotides. Each sample yielded at least 2.5 million CDR3-containing paired-end reads. The Mint cDNA synthesis kit, primed by a TRBC-specific oligonucleotide, was used to synthesize first-strand cDNA from all RNA. After uracil-DNA glycosylase treatment, a first 18-cycle PCR used universal primers M1SS and BC2_uni_R on all cDNA. In the source study's methods: For normalization, 1 million high-quality reads were randomly selected from each sample, with every read carrying a distinct molecular identifier. Reads with shared molecular identifiers were discarded instead of being binned into consensus sequences. MiTCR, set to a Q25 quality threshold and the strictest error-elimination algorithm, was used for CDR3 identification, clonotype clustering and error correction. A nonparametric unseen species model using Euler transformation provided a lower-bound estimate of total TCR beta diversity. TCRdb reprocessed the public reads (quality trimming at Q25 with fastp, clone calling with MiXCR) and kept in-frame beta chains. Each CDR3 protein gets just one entry, which takes the most common genes and DNA from the rows behind it. TCRdb's processing, not the authors', yielded these V and J calls. Here the sample has hundreds of thousands of distinct CDR3 sequences; under 35% occur a single time. Approximately 15% of the sample comes from the top ten.

There are a few counts of this clonotype. Its antigen is unknown. No qualities accompany the bases; no much larger clone lies one base away. Donors were 35 to 40 systemically healthy Caucasian individuals from Russia aged roughly 6 to 95 years. Each donor gave ten milliliters of peripheral blood, collected into EDTA-treated Vacutainer tubes. PBMCs were isolated by Ficoll-Paque density-gradient centrifugation, with at least 6.5 million obtained per sample. Total RNA was extracted from PBMCs with Trizol reagent, with at least 5.5 micrograms obtained per sample. For every donor, an aliquot of PBMCs went through flow cytometry to measure the percentages of naive CD45RAhigh/CD27high T cells. The germline V and J ends show losses of 6 bases and 2 bases respectively, and no gene match explains 3 bases of the junction. Spanning cysteine to phenylalanine, the CDR3 consists of 13 amino acids. The only DNA kept is the CDR3, 39 bases in frame from the first base.

Findings and caveats that apply to the study as a whole: Estimates of total diversity based on one million sequenced T cells were regarded as lower bounds and as underestimates. Bulk unsorted PBMC profiling prevented conclusive comparison of naive and antigen-experienced compartments. Because donor CMV infection status was unknown, age-related changes in expanded clonotypes were potentially confounded. Compared with the aged group, more naive CD4+ T cells, fewer expanded clones and increased TCR diversity were shown by the long-lived group, suggesting age selection. Observed TCR beta diversity per million T cells fell roughly linearly with age, and a significant reduction was already apparent by age around 39. Observed TCR beta diversity correlated strongly with the percentage of naive T cells measured by flow cytometry.

Here the chain combines TRBV12-3 or TRBV12-4 and TRBJ1-2; TRBD1 aligns with 7 central bases. What was sequenced was blood. This sequence originates from an elderly woman in good health. The DNA reads TGTGCCAGCAGACAGGGGTGGAACTATGGCTACACCTTC. It codes for CASRQGWNYGYTF.